The subject of this entry is one T cell receptor (beta chain). The data were obtained in a study of blood T cell repertoires in COVID-19. Study at large: Samples of COVID-19 (acute and convalescent) were obtained from the United States, Italy and Spain. PBMCs, B-cell-depleted T cells, or T cells provided the cDNA or gDNA that made up the material.

Per the study methods: Amplification from reference gene primers served as the basis for estimated nucleated cell counts. Here immunoSEQ multiplex PCR was the method, and the copy in TCRdb shows in-frame clones only, minus some. The D gene and trimming were derived from the DNA, and the V and J assignments and clone size from that table. The sample consists of roughly 70,000 clones, roughly 70% of them appearing once. CDR1 and CDR2 from the germline V gene are MGHRA and YSYEKL. This CDR3 region has 17 residues. The J segment lost 5 bases and the V segment lost 1 base, leaving 9 bases of the junction unmatched.

V is TRBV4-1 and J is TRBJ2-1, with 9 bases aligning to TRBD1. What was sequenced was peripheral blood. This receptor was taken from a man in his 60s with acute or convalescent COVID-19. The CDR3 DNA reads TGCGCCAGCAGCCAAGGGTCCGGGGACAGGGTGGACAATGAGCAGTTCTTC. This encodes CASSQGSGDRVDNEQFF.